This entry is about one TCR beta chain. Its antigen specificity is not known. No much larger clone is present one base from it, and per-base qualities are unavailable. Patients with autoimmune disease history or receiving systemic immunosuppression were excluded from the trial. In every dose cohort, peripheral blood was drawn for TCR sequencing at baseline, cycle 4 day 1, and cycle 7 day 1. Samples were obtained from an open-label, multicenter, first-in-human phase I dose-escalation trial of ivuxolimab. The trial enrolled adults with locally advanced or metastatic head and neck squamous cell, hepatocellular, melanoma or renal cell carcinoma. Before TCR sequencing, CD4+ T cells and CD8+ T cells from peripheral blood were sorted into separate populations. This entry belongs to a study of OX40 agonist ivuxolimab in advanced cancers. Turning to the overall study: Ivuxolimab, which targeted the costimulatory receptor OX40 (CD134), was an agonistic, fully human IgG2 monoclonal antibody. Intravenous ivuxolimab was administered to patients every 2 weeks at six dose levels: 0.01, 0.1, 0.3, 1.5, 3 and 10 mg/kg. Of the roughly 52 dose-escalation patients, hepatocellular carcinoma was present in about 20, melanoma in roughly 15, renal cell carcinoma in 9 and head and neck cancer in 9. A male proportion of roughly 85% and a mean age of approximately 58 years, ranging from 23 to 79, were recorded for the dose-escalation cohort. Patients were allowed to have had prior anti-PD-1, anti-PD-L1 or anti-CTLA-4 therapy, and around 43% of the dose-escalation patients had been treated with checkpoint inhibitors. Partial responses occurred in three dose-escalation patients: two with cutaneous melanoma and one with hepatocellular carcinoma. Peripheral TCRbeta sequencing was intended to test whether TCR sequence diversity was altered and clonal T-cell expansion was caused by ivuxolimab. The paper covers the monotherapy dose-escalation part of the phase I ivuxolimab trial, which included N of about 50 patients.

The research as a whole found: In the 0.1-3.0 mg/kg groups, partial responders had among the lowest normalized peripheral clonal expansion, particularly in CD8+ T cells. The antigen specificity of the clonally expanded peripheral T cells was not determined. On average, CD8+ T cells showed more expanded clones than CD4+ T cells after ivuxolimab. Low levels of normalized T-cell clonal expansion were also seen in some patients who did not respond. At doses from 0.1 to 3.0 mg/kg, clonal expansion was seen in both CD4+ and CD8+ blood T cells between baseline and week 6.

Genomic DNA was isolated from the sorted cells so that the TCRbeta CDR3 region could be sequenced. The immunoSEQ Assay was used for sequencing of TCRbeta CDR3 regions. Sourced from immuneACCESS, this table was stored by TCRdb with only in-frame sequences that have V and J called. A share of the clones is absent; for the studies checked, an unresolved V gene accounts for under half, and the remainder has no known explanation. This sample comprises 55,000 to 70,000 clones, around four fifths of them detected only once. The ten biggest clones cover approximately 11% of the sample. The germline V gene (reference sequence) supplies CDR1 LNHDA and CDR2 SQIVND. V is cut by 3 bases and J by 1 base, and the space between the germline ends is 13 bases. Including the terminal cysteine and phenylalanine, the CDR3 comprises 16 residues. Only the CDR3 portion is preserved as DNA: 48 bases, with reading frame beginning at the first base.

The TCR comes from an adult with an advanced solid tumor such as melanoma, head and neck, liver or kidney cancer. This receptor chain uses TRBV19 and TRBJ2-4, with no reliable assignment of the D segment. Source: CD4+ or CD8+ T cells sorted from blood, taken in a trial of the OX40 agonist ivuxolimab. The DNA sequence reads TGTGCCAGTAGTATCAGAGTTGCGGCTGCCAAAAACATTCAGTACTTC. Its protein is CASSIRVAAAKNIQYF.